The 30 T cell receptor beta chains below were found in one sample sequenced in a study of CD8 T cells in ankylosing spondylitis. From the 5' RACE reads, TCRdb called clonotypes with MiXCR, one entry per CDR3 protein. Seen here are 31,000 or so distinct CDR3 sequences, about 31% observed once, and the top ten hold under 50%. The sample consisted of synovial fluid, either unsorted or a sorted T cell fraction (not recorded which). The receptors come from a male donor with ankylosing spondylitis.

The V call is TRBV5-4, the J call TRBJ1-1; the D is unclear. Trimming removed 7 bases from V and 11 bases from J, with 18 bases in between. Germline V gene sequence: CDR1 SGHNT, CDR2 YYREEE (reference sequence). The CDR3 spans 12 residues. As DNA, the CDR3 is TGTGCCAGCTACACTCCCGGGCAGGAGGCTTTCTTT. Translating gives CASYTPGQEAFF.

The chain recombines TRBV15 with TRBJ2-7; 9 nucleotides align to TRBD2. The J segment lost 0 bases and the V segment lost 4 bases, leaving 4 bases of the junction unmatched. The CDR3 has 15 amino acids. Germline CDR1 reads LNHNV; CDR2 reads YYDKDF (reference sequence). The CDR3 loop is CATSTTSGYSYEQYV. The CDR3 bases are TGTGCCACCAGCACTACTAGCGGGTACTCCTACGAGCAGTACGTC.

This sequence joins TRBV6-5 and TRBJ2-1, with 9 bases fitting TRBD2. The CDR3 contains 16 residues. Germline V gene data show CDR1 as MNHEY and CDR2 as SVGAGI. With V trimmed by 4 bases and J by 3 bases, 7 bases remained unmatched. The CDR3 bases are TGTGCCAGCAGTTCCTTGGCGGGAGGGTACTACAATGAGCAGTTCTTC. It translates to CASSSLAGGYYNEQFF.

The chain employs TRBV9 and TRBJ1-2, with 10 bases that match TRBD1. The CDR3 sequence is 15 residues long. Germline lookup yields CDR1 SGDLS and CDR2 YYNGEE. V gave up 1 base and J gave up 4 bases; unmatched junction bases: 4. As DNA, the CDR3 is TGTGCCAGCAGCGTAACCGGGACAGGGGTCTATGGCTACACCTTC. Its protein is CASSVTGTGVYGYTF.

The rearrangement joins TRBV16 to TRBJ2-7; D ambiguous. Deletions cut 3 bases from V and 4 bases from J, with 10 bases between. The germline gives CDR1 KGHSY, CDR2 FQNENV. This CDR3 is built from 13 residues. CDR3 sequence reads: CASSHRVTYEQYV. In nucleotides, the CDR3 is TGTGCCAGCAGCCATAGGGTAACGTACGAGCAGTACGTC.

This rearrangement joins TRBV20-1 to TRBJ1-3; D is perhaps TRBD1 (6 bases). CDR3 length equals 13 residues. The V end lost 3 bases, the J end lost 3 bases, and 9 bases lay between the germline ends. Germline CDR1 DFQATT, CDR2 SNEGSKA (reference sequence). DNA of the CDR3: TGCAGTGCTAGTTCCAGGGGTGGAAACACCATATATTTT. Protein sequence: CSASSRGGNTIYF.

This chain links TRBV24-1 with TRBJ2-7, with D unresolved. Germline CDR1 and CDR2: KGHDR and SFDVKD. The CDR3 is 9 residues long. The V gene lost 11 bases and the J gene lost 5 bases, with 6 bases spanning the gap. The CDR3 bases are TGTGCCATGGCGGACGAGCAGTACGTC. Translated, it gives CAMADEQYV.

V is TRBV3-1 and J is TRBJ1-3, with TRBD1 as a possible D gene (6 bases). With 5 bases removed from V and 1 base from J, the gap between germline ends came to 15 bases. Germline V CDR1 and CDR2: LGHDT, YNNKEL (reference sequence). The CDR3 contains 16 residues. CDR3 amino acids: CASSFPMGASGNTIYF. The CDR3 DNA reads TGTGCCAGCAGCTTTCCCATGGGGGCTTCTGGAAACACCATATATTTT.

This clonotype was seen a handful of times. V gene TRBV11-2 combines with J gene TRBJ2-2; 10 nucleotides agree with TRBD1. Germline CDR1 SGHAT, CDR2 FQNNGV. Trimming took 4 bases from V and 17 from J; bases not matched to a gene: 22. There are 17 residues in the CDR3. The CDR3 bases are TGTGCCAGCAGCTACTTGGGACAGGGGTCCACCGGGGAAGCTGTTTTTTTT. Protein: CASSYLGQGSTGEAVFF. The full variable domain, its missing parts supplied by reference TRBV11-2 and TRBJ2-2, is EAGVAQSPRYKIIEKRQSVAFWCNPISGHATLYWYQQILGQGPKLLIQFQNNGVVDDSQLPKDRFSAERLKGVDSTLKIQPAKLEDSAVYLCASSYLGQGSTGEAVFFGEGSRLTVL.

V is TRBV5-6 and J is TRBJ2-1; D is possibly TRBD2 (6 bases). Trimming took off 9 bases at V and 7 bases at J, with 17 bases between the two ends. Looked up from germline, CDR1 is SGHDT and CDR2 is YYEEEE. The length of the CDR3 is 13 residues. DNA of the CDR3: TGTGCCATCGGCCCGGGGGTGGGGAATGAGCAGTTCTTC. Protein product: CAIGPGVGNEQFF.

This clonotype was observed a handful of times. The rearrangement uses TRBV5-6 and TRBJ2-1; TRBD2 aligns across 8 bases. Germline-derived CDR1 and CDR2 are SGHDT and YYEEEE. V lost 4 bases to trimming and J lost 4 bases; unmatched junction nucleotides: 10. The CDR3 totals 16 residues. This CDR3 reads CASSLGAGGLYNEQFF. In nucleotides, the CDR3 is TGTGCCAGCAGCCTGGGGGCGGGAGGACTATACAATGAGCAGTTCTTC.

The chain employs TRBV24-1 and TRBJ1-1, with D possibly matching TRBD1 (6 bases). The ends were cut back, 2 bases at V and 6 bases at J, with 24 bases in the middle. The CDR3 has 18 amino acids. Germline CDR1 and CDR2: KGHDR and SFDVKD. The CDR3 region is CATSDSHRVSSRYAEAFF. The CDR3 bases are TGTGCCACCAGTGATTCGCACAGGGTCTCTTCCCGTTACGCTGAAGCTTTCTTT.

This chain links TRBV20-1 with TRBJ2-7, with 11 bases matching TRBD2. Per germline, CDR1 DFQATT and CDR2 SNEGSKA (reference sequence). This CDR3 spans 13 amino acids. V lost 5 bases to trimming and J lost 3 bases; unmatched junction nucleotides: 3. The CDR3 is CSAPGLADYEQYF. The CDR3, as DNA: TGCAGTGCTCCGGGACTAGCGGACTACGAGCAGTACTTC.

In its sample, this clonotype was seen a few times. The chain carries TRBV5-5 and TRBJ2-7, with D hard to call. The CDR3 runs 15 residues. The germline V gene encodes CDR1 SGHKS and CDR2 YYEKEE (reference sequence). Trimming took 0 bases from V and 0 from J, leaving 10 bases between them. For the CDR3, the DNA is TGTGCCAGCAGCTTGGACGGCTACAGCTCCTACGAGCAGTACTTC. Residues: CASSLDGYSSYEQYF.

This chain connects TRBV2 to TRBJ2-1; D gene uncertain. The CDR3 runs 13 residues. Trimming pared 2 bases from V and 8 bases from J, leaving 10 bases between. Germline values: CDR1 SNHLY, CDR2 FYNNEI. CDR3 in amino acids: CASSEYQYYEQFF. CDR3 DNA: TGTGCCAGCAGTGAATACCAGTATTATGAGCAGTTCTTC.

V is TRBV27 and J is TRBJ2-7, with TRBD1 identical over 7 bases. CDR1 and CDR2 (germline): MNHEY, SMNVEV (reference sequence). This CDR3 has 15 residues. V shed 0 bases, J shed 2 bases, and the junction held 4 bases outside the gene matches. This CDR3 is CASSLSPTGPYEQYV. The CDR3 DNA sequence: TGTGCCAGCAGTTTATCCCCGACAGGGCCCTACGAGCAGTACGTC.

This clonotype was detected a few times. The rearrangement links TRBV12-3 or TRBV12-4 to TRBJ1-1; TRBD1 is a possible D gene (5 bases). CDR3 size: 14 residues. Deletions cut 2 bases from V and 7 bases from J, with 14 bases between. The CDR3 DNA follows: TGTGCCAGCAGTTTAAGGGGACCCAGGTTTGAAGCTTTCTTT. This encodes CASSLRGPRFEAFF.

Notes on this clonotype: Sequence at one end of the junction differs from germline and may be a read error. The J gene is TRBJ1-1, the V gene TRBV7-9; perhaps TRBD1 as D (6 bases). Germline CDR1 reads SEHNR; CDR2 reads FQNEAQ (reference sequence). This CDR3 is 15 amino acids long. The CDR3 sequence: CASRDSGTPNTEAFF. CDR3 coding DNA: TGTGCCAGCAGGGATTCCGGGACACCGAACACTGAAGCCTTCTTT.

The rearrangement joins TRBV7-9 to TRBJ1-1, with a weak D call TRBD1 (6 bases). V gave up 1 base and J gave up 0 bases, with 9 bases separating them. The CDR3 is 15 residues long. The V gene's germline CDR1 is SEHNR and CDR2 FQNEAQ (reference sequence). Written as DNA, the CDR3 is TGTGCCAGCAGCTTAGTACAGGGAGTGAACACTGAAGCTTTCTTT. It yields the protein CASSLVQGVNTEAFF.

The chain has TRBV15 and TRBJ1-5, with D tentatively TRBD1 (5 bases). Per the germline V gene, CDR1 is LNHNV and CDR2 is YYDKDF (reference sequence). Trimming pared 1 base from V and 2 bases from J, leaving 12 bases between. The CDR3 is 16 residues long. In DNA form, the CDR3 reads TGTGCCACCAGCAGAGCTGGGGGGGACGGCAATCAGCCCCAGCATTTT. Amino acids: CATSRAGGDGNQPQHF.

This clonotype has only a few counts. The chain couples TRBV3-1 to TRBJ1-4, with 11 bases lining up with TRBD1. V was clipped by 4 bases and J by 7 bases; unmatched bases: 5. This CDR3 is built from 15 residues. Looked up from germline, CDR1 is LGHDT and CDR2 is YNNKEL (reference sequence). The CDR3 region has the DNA TGTGCCAGCAGCCCCCGGGACAGGGGGATTGAAAAACTGTTTTTT. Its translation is CASSPRDRGIEKLFF.

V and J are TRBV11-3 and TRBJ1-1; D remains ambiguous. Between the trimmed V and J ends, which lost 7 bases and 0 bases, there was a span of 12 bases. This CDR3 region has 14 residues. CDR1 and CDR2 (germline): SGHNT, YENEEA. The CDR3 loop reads CASKLRLVNTEAFF. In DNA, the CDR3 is TGTGCCAGCAAGCTTAGATTGGTGAACACTGAAGCTTTCTTT.

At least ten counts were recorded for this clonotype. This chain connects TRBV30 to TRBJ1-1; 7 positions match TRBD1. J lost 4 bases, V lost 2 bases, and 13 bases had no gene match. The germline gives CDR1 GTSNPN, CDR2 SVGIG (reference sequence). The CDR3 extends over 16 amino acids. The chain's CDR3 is CAWSLQGKVVVTEAFF. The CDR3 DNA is TGTGCCTGGAGTCTACAGGGGAAGGTGGTGGTCACTGAAGCTTTCTTT.

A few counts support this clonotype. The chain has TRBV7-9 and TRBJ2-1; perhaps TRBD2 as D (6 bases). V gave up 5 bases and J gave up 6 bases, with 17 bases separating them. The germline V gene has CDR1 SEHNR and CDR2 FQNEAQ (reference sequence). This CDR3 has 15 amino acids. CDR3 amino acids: CASSPPSAGFNEQFF. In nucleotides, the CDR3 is TGTGCCAGCAGCCCTCCTAGCGCCGGTTTCAATGAGCAGTTCTTC. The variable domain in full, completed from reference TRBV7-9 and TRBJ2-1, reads DTGVSQNPRHKITKRGQNVTFRCDPISEHNRLYWYRQTLGQGPEFLTYFQNEAQLEKSRLLSDRFSAERPKGSFSTLEIQRTEQGDSAMYLCASSPPSAGFNEQFFGPGTRLTVL.

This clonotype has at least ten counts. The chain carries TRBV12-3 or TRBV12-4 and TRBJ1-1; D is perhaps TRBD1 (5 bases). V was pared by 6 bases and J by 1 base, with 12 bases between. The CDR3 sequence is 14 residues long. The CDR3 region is CASSRTPKNTEAFF. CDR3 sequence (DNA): TGTGCCAGCAGCCGGACACCCAAGAACACTGAAGCTTTCTTT.

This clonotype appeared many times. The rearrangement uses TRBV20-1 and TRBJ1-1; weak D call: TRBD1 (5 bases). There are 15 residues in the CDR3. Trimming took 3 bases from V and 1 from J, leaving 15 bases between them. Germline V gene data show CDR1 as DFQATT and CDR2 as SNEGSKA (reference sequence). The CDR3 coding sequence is TGCAGTGCTAGGTCGCAGGGTCAATGGAACACTGAAGCTTTCTTT. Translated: CSARSQGQWNTEAFF.

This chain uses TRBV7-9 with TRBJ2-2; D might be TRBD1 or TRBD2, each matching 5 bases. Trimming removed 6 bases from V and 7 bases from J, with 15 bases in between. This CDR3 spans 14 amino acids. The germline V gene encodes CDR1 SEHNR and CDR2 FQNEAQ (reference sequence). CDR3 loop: CASSRDPRDGELFF. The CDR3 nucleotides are TGTGCCAGCAGTCGGGACCCCCGGGACGGGGAGCTGTTTTTT.

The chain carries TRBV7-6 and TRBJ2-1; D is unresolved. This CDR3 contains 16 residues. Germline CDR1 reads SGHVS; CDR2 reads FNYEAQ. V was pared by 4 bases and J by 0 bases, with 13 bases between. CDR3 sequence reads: CASSSEFIASYNEQFF. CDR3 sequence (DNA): TGTGCCAGCAGCTCCGAGTTCATAGCCTCCTACAATGAGCAGTTCTTC.

CDR3 protein: CASREREGNEQFF. As DNA, the CDR3 is TGTGCCAGCCGCGAGCGGGAGGGCAATGAGCAGTTCTTC. The chain recombines TRBV6-4 with TRBJ2-1; 10 bases line up with TRBD2. Germline-derived CDR1 and CDR2 are MRHNA and SNTAGT. There are 13 residues in the CDR3. V lost 8 bases and J lost 6; bases outside the gene matches: 4.

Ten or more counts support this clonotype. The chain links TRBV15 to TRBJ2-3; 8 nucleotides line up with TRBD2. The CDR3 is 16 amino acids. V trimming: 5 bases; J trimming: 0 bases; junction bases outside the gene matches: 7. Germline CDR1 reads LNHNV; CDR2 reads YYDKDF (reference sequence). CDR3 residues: CATSPRLATSTDTQYF. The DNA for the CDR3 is TGTGCCACCAGCCCTAGACTAGCGACTAGCACAGATACGCAGTATTTT.